The entry below describes one T cell receptor (beta chain). Sequence at one end of the junction differs from germline and may be a read error. The data originate from a study of T cells after yellow fever vaccination. Each CDR3 protein is one row after TCRdb ran MiXCR on the 5' RACE reads. The data show nearly 300,000 distinct CDR3 sequences, around 10% seen once. Germline CDR1 and CDR2: LGHNA and YNFKEQ. CDR3 length: 13 amino acids. V usage is TRBV4-2 and J usage is TRBJ1-6, with 8 bases lining up with TRBD1. The sequenced sample was CD4+ T cells sorted from PBMCs, obtained 5 days after the yellow fever booster vaccination. This TCR was recovered from a man between 18 and 35 years old who received the YFV17D yellow fever vaccine. In nucleotides, the CDR3 is TGTGCCATCAGCCAAGACAGGGGTTCACCCCTCCACTTT. It translates to CAISQDRGSPLHF.